Following are 8 T cell receptor beta chains from one sample sequenced in a study of T-cell memory formation after mild COVID-19. TCRdb reprocessed the 5' RACE reads via MiXCR and lists one record per CDR3 protein. This sample has around 300,000 distinct CDR3 sequences, with approximately 13% found just once. Sequencing used PBMCs or a T cell subset sorted from them (not recorded which). The origin of the receptors is a man aged 18-30 years who had mild COVID-19 (a few samples of this study predate the infection). Cell type and time point are not known.

V gene TRBV3-1 combines with J gene TRBJ2-7; tentative D call: TRBD1 (6 bases). V lost 0 bases to trimming and J lost 6 bases, with 15 bases between them. CDR1 LGHDT and CDR2 YNNKEL come from the germline V gene (reference sequence). The CDR3 covers 15 residues. In DNA, the CDR3 is TGTGCCAGCAGCCAAGATATGAATGACAGGCGCGAGCAGTACTTC. Its translation: CASSQDMNDRREQYF.

Many counts were recorded for this clonotype. The V call is TRBV11-2, the J call TRBJ2-3; 7 bases are a match to TRBD2. The CDR3 runs to 14 residues. Germline CDR1 is SGHAT and CDR2 is FQNNGV. Trimming cost V 8 bases and J 2 bases; bases outside gene matches: 7. CDR3 nucleotides: TGTGCCAGCGCGGGGGAAGTCTCCACAGATACGCAGTATTTT. Protein product: CASAGEVSTDTQYF. The whole variable domain, filled in from reference TRBV11-2 and TRBJ2-3, reads EAGVAQSPRYKIIEKRQSVAFWCNPISGHATLYWYQQILGQGPKLLIQFQNNGVVDDSQLPKDRFSAERLKGVDSTLKIQPAKLEDSAVYLCASAGEVSTDTQYFGPGTRLTVL.

This rearrangement joins TRBV7-8 to TRBJ2-7; 7 bases agree with TRBD1. Per the germline V gene, CDR1 is SGHVS and CDR2 is FQNEAQ. This CDR3 contains 16 residues. The trim removed 1 base at V and 4 bases at J, leaving 10 bases unmatched. The CDR3 bases are TGTGCCAGCAGCTTAGGGGGGATAAGACAGGGTTACGAGCAGTACGTC. This translates into CASSLGGIRQGYEQYV.

This clonotype was recorded at least ten times. The V call is TRBV10-3, the J call TRBJ2-7; 11 bases map to TRBD2. Trimming cost V 11 bases and J 3 bases; bases outside gene matches: 3. CDR1 ENHRY and CDR2 SYGVKD come from the germline V gene. The CDR3 has 12 amino acids. The CDR3 is CAAGLAVYEQYF. CDR3 coding DNA: TGTGCCGCGGGACTAGCGGTCTACGAGCAGTACTTC.

There are a few counts of this clonotype. The chain recombines TRBV5-1 with TRBJ1-1; D unresolved. This CDR3 contains 12 residues. V lost 2 bases and J lost 5, with 7 bases in between. Germline CDR1 SGHRS, CDR2 YFSETQ. The CDR3 DNA sequence: TGCGCCAGCAGCTTCGCAGAAACTGAAGCTTTCTTT. Its protein is CASSFAETEAFF.

At least ten counts were recorded for this clonotype. The rearrangement joins TRBV7-6 to TRBJ2-1; D possibly matches TRBD1 or TRBD2 (7 bases each). From germline, CDR1 is SGHVS and CDR2 FNYEAQ. V lost 4 bases and J lost 10, with 14 bases in between. This CDR3 is 13 amino acids long. The CDR3 loop reads CASSSLATGEQFF. The CDR3 coding sequence is TGTGCCAGCAGCTCACTAGCGACAGGGGAGCAGTTCTTC.

This clonotype was detected a few times. This sequence joins TRBV6-5 and TRBJ2-7, with TRBD1 identical over 7 bases. V gave up 4 bases and J gave up 6 bases; unmatched junction bases: 3. Germline CDR1 MNHEY, CDR2 SVGAGI. CDR3 length equals 12 residues. The CDR3 here is CASSLRQGEQYF. Written as DNA, the CDR3 is TGTGCCAGCAGTTTGAGACAGGGCGAGCAGTACTTC.

The chain combines TRBV4-1 with TRBJ2-1; D remains ambiguous. Germline lookup yields CDR1 MGHRA and CDR2 YSYEKL. V was cut by 4 bases and J by 5 bases, with 15 bases left in between. The CDR3 sequence is 15 residues long. CDR3 coding DNA: TGCGCCAGCAGCCCCCAACCCTGGGCTGACAATGAGCAGTTCTTC. Residues: CASSPQPWADNEQFF.